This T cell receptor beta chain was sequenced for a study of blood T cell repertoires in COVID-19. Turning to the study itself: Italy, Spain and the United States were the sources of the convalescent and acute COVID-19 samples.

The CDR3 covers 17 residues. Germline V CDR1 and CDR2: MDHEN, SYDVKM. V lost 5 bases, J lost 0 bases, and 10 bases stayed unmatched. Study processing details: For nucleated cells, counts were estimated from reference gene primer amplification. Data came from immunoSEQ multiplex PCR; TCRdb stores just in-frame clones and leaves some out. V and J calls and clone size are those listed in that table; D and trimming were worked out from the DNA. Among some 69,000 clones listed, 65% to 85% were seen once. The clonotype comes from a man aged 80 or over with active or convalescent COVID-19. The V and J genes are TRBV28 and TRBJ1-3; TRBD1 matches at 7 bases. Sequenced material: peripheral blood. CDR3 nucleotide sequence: TGTGCCAGCAGTGATCCGAGCAGGGGGAGCTCTGGAAACACCATATATTTT. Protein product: CASSDPSRGSSGNTIYF.